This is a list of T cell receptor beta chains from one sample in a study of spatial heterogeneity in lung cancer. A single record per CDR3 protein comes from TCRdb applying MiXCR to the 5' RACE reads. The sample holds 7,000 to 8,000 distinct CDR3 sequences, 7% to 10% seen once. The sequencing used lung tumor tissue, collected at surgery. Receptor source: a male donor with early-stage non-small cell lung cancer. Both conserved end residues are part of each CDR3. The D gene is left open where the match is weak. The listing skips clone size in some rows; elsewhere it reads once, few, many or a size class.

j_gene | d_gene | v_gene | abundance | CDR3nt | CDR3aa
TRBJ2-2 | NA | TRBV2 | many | TGTGCCAGCAGAAAAACTGTTGCCACCGGGGAGCTGTTTTTT | CASRKTVATGELFF
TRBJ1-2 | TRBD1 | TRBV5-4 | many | TGTGCCAGCAGCTTGGAGACAGGGTATGGCTACACCTTC | CASSLETGYGYTF
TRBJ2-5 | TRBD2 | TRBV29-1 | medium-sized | TGCAGCGTTTCGAAGGGTCCAGCGGGAGGGCGCCAAGAGACCCAGTACTTC | CSVSKGPAGGRQETQYF
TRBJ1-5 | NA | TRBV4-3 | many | TGCGCCAGCAGTATATCTTGGGGGGCGAGCAATCAGCCCCAGCATTTT | CASSISWGASNQPQHF
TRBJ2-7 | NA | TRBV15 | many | TGTGCCACCAGCAGTAGGCGCCCGCCCTACGAGCAGTACTTC | CATSSRRPPYEQYF
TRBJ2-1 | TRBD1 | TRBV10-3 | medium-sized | TGTGCCATCACAAAAGGCGGCTCGGGACAGGACAATGAGCAGTTCTTC | CAITKGGSGQDNEQFF
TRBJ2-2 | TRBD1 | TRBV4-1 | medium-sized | TGCGCCAGCAGCCATCTCCTAAGACAGGGTGCCGTTGGCGGGGAGCTGTTTTTT | CASSHLLRQGAVGGELFF
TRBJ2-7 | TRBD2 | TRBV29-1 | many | TGCAGCGTTGAAATAGCGGGTTCTTCCTACGAGCAGTACTTC | CSVEIAGSSYEQYF
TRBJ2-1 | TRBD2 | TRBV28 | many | TGTGCCACCCGAGCGGGAGGCCCCATGGATGAGCAGTTCTTC | CATRAGGPMDEQFF
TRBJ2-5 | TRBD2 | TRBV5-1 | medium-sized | TGCGCCAGCAGCCTCCCGACGGGAGGAGGATTCGAGACCCAGTACTTC | CASSLPTGGGFETQYF
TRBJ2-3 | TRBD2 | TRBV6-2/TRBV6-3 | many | TGTGCCAGCAGTCGCGGCGGGGGACTAGGAACAGATACGCAGTATTTT | CASSRGGGLGTDTQYF
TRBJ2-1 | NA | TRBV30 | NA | TGTGCCTGGAGTGTACTTCTTAACAATGAGCAGTTCTTC | CAWSVLLNNEQFF
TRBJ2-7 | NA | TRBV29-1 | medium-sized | TGCAGCGTTGAAACAGGTGGGGGCTACGAGCAGTACTTC | CSVETGGGYEQYF
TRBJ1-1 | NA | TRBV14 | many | TGTGCCAGCAGCCTCGAAACATACACTGAAGCTTTCTTT | CASSLETYTEAFF
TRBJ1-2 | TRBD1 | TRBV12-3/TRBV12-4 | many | TGTGCCAGCAGTCGTCGGACAGGGTCTGGCTACACCTTC | CASSRRTGSGYTF
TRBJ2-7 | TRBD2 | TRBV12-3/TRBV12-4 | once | TGTGCCAGCACTTTTTCCCTGACTAGCGGGAGGGGCGAGCAGTACTTC | CASTFSLTSGRGEQYF
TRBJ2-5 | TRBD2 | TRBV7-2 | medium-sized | TGTGCCAGCGGGGGGGTAGGAGAGACCCAGTACTTC | CASGGVGETQYF
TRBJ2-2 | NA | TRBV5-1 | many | TGCGCCAGCAGCTACGGAAACAGGGAGGGATCCGGGGAGCTGTTTTTT | CASSYGNREGSGELFF
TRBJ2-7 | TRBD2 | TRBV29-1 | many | TGCAGCGTTGATGCTAGCGGGAACTACGAGCAGTACTTC | CSVDASGNYEQYF
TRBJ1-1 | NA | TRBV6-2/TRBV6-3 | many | TGTGCCAGCAGTTACTCGACCCCTCGAAGTTCTGAAGCTTTCTTT | CASSYSTPRSSEAFF
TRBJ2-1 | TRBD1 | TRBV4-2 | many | TGTGCCAGCAGCCAAGAAGGGCAGGGGGCCAATGAGCAGTTCTTC | CASSQEGQGANEQFF
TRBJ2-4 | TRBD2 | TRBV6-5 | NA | TGTGCCAGCAGCGGCGGGAGAGGAGACATTCAGTACTTC | CASSGGRGDIQYF
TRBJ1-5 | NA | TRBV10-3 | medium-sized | TGTGCCATCAGTGCCAATCTGGATCAGCCCCAGCATTTT | CAISANLDQPQHF
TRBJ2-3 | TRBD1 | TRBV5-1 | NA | TGCGCCAGCAGCCGGGAGACAGGGGCTCTGACAGATACGCAGTATTTT | CASSRETGALTDTQYF
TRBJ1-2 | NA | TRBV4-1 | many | TGCGCCAGCAGCCAAGATCCAGGGGCTTACGGCTACACCTTC | CASSQDPGAYGYTF
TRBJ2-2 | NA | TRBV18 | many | TGTGCCAGCTCACCGCAAGCAGCCGGGGAGCTGTTTTTT | CASSPQAAGELFF
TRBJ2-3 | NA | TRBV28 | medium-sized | TGTGCCAGCGGGGAGGAAGATACGCAGTATTTT | CASGEEDTQYF
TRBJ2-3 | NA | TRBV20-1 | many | TGCAGTGCTATTGTCGGCTCTGATAGCACAGATACGCAGTATTTT | CSAIVGSDSTDTQYF
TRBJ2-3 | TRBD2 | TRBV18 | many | TGTGCCAGCTCCCGCACTCGGACTAGCGGTTACGATACGCAGTATTTT | CASSRTRTSGYDTQYF
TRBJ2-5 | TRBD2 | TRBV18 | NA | TGTGCCAGCTCCCCTCGAGCGGGAGAGAGCGAGACCCAGTACTTC | CASSPRAGESETQYF
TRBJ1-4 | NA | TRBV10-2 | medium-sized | TGCGCCAGCAGTGAGTCGAATTGGCGGGCGAATGAAAAACTGTTTTTT | CASSESNWRANEKLFF
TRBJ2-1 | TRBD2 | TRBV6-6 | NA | TGTGCCAGCAGCCCCGGGACTACCTCCTACAATGAGCAGTTCTTC | CASSPGTTSYNEQFF
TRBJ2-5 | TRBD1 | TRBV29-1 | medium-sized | TGCAGCGTTGATGGGACAGGATCGAGCGAAGAGACCCAGTACTTC | CSVDGTGSSEETQYF
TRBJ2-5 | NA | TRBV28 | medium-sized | TGTGCCACTCTGGGGGGTCCCTACCAAGAGACCCAGTACTTC | CATLGGPYQETQYF
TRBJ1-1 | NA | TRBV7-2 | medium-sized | TGTGCCAGCAGCTTAGCGCACCGGAACACTGAAGCTTTCTTT | CASSLAHRNTEAFF
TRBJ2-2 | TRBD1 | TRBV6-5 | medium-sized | TGTGCCAGCAGTTATCGACAGGGGTCCTACACCGGGGAGCTGTTTTTT | CASSYRQGSYTGELFF
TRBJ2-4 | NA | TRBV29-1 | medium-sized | TGCAGCGTAAGGACACAACTAGCCAAAAACATTCAGTACTTC | CSVRTQLAKNIQYF
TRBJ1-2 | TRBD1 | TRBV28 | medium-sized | TGTGCCAGCAGTTCCCTCTCGACAGGGAGGAACTATGGCTACACCTTC | CASSSLSTGRNYGYTF
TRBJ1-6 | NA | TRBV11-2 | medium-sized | TGTGCCAGCAGCCGCGTGACATACGATACACCCCTCCACTTT | CASSRVTYDTPLHF
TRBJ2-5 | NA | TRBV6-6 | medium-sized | TGTGCCAGCAGTTACTCGTTAGTGCCGCATCAAGAGACCCAGTACTTC | CASSYSLVPHQETQYF
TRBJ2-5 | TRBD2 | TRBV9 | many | TGTGCCAGCAGCAGGGGTCGAGCGGGGCTCGGAGAGACCCAGTACTTC | CASSRGRAGLGETQYF
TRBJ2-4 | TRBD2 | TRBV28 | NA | TGTGCCAGCAGTTATAGCGGGAGTGAGGGAAACATTCAGTACTTC | CASSYSGSEGNIQYF
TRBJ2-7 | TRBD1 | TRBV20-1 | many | TGCAGTGCTTCACAGGGGTTACCCTACGAGCAGTACTTC | CSASQGLPYEQYF
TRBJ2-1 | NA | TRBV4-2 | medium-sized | TGTGCCAGCAGCCAAGCGGGGCTGCCTGGCGAGCAGTTCTTC | CASSQAGLPGEQFF
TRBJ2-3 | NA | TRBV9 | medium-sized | TGTGCCAGCAGCGAACGAACAACGGGACCCTGGGATACGCAGTATTTT | CASSERTTGPWDTQYF
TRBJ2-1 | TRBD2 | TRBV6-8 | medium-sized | TGTGCCTCTGAGGTTACGGGTGGATCGGGACTAGCGGACTACAATGAGCAGTTCTTC | CASEVTGGSGLADYNEQFF
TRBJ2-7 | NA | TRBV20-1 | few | TGCAGTGCTAGCTTTGCCGGGCGGTTCCCCTCCTACGAGCAGTACTTC | CSASFAGRFPSYEQYF
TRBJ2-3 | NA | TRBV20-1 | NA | TGCAGTGCTAGGCCCTCCACAGATACGCAGTATTTT | CSARPSTDTQYF
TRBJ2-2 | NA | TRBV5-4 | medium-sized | TGTGCCAGCAGCTCCTGGGACAAAACGAACACCGGGGAGCTGTTTTTT | CASSSWDKTNTGELFF
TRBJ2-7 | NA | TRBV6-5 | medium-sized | TGTGCCAGCAGTACAGGGTACGAGCAGTACTTC | CASSTGYEQYF
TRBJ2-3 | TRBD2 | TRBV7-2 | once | TGTGCCAGCAGCTTAGCAGCGGGATTAGTGACAGATACGCAGTATTTT | CASSLAAGLVTDTQYF
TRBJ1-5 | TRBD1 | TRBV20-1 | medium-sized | TGCAGTGCTAGTGGAGGGGGCCGGCAGCCCCAGCATTTT | CSASGGGRQPQHF
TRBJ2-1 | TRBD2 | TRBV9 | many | TGTGCCAGCAGCGTAAGCGGGGGGCACTACAATGAGCAGTTCTTC | CASSVSGGHYNEQFF
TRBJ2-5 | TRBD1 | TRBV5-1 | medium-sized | TGCGCCAGCAGCTCCGGGACAGTCCAAGAGACCCAGTACTTC | CASSSGTVQETQYF